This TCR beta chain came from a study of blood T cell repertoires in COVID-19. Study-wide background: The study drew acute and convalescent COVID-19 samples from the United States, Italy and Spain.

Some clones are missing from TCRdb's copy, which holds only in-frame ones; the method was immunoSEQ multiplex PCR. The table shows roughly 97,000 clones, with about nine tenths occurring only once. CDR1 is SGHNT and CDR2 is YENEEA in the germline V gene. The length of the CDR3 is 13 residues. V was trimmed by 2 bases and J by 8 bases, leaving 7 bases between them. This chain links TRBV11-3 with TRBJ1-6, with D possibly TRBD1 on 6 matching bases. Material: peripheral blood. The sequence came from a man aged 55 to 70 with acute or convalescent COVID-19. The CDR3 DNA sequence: TGTGCCAGCAGCTTATCAGGGGATTCACCCCTCCACTTT. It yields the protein CASSLSGDSPLHF.